These 9 T cell receptor beta chains were sequenced from one sample in a study of cytomegalovirus exposure and HLA in healthy donors. Clones were sequenced by immunoSEQ multiplex PCR, and TCRdb holds only the in-frame ones, with some missing. The table has 150,000 to 200,000 clones, more than 75% seen once; the top ten hold less than 9%. The sequencing sample was made of PBMCs. The receptors originated from a man between 18 and 29 years old in good health and CMV-seropositive.

The chain's CDR3 is CASRSGQGAWDEQFF. In DNA form, the CDR3 reads TGTGCCAGCAGGAGTGGACAGGGGGCTTGGGATGAGCAGTTCTTC. The J gene is TRBJ2-1, the V gene TRBV7-2; 11 bases align to TRBD1. This CDR3 is 15 amino acids long. Germline CDR1 is SGHTA and CDR2 is FQGNSA. Trimming removed 6 bases from V and 8 bases from J; junction bases left unmatched: 9.

J is TRBJ1-1 and V is TRBV30, with D tentatively TRBD1 (6 bases). The CDR3 length is 11 residues. Germline assignment: CDR1 GTSNPN and CDR2 SVGIG (reference sequence). V lost 3 bases and J 7 bases, leaving 9 bases between the germline ends. CDR3 loop: CAWSQGIEAFF. The CDR3 DNA reads as TGTGCCTGGAGCCAGGGGATTGAAGCTTTCTTT.

The chain couples TRBV18 to TRBJ1-2; D gene uncertain. The CDR3 totals 15 residues. Germline lookup yields CDR1 KGHSH and CDR2 LQKENI. Trimming shortened V by 6 bases and J by 2 bases, and 16 bases separated the two germline ends. In DNA, the CDR3 is TGTGCCAGCTCCCCTGAGCCAGCGACCAACTATGGCTACACCTTC. Translated: CASSPEPATNYGYTF.

The rearrangement joins TRBV20-1 to TRBJ2-5, with TRBD2 matching 8 bases. Per germline, CDR1 DFQATT and CDR2 SNEGSKA (reference sequence). The CDR3 has 11 residues. The CDR3 DNA is TGCAGCGGGGGGGGTCAAGAGACCCAGTACTTC. This translates into CSGGGQETQYF.

The CDR3 DNA reads TGTGCCAGCAGCTTGCCCCACTCGGGACAGCTTGGAAACACCATATATTTT. This codes for CASSLPHSGQLGNTIYF. The chain joins TRBV5-6 to TRBJ1-3, with 7 bases fitting TRBD1. J gave up 3 bases and V 1 base, and 10 bases lay outside the gene matches. Germline-derived CDR1 and CDR2 are SGHDT and YYEEEE. The CDR3 loop spans 17 amino acids.

This clone appeared once. The V gene is TRBV6-6, the J gene TRBJ2-7; 8 bases align to TRBD2. CDR3 length: 15 amino acids. Looked up from germline, CDR1 is MNHNY and CDR2 is SVGAGI (reference sequence). J lost 2 bases, V lost 10 bases, and 13 bases had no gene match. The CDR3: CATRLGAGAPYEQYF. The CDR3 DNA is TGTGCCACCAGACTAGGAGCGGGAGCTCCCTACGAGCAGTACTTC.

The rearrangement uses TRBV14 and TRBJ2-7; perhaps TRBD2 as D (5 bases). V lost 1 base, J lost 3 bases, and 13 bases lay in between. This CDR3 has 15 amino acids. Germline V lookup: CDR1 SGHDN, CDR2 FVKESK. This CDR3 reads CASSQGGRKIYEQYF. The CDR3 coding sequence is TGTGCCAGCAGCCAAGGAGGGCGCAAGATCTACGAGCAGTACTTC.

The chain carries TRBV2 and TRBJ2-7; D is perhaps TRBD2 (5 bases). Deletions cut 2 bases from V and 6 bases from J, with 8 bases between. The CDR3 is made up of 12 amino acids. Germline assignment: CDR1 SNHLY and CDR2 FYNNEI. CDR3 loop: CASSELAREQYF. CDR3 in DNA: TGTGCCAGCAGTGAACTAGCACGCGAGCAGTACTTC.

As for this clone: This sample also contains other DNA sequences that code for the same CDR3. This chain uses TRBV2 with TRBJ2-5, with 7 bases aligning to TRBD2. V shed 6 bases, J shed 2 bases, and the junction held 3 bases outside the gene matches. The CDR3 contains 13 residues. Germline V gene sequence: CDR1 SNHLY, CDR2 FYNNEI. The CDR3 reads CASRPGGQETQYF. CDR3 in DNA: TGTGCCAGCAGGCCGGGGGGTCAAGAGACCCAGTACTTC. Drawing the rest from reference TRBV2 and TRBJ2-5, the complete variable domain is EPEVTQTPSHQVTQMGQEVILRCVPISNHLYFYWYRQILGQKVEFLVSFYNNEISEKSEIFDDQFSVERPDGSNFTLKIRSTKLEDSAMYFCASRPGGQETQYFGPGTRLLVL.